Reported below is one T cell receptor beta chain. The target of this receptor is not known. Per-base quality was not reported, and no clone a single base away is much larger than it. The entire isolated RNA was reverse transcribed using the High Capacity cDNA Reverse Transcription Kit, and thus expressed TCRB transcripts were sequenced. Deep immunoSEQ sequencing was performed on naive, central memory and regulatory T cell samples, with an average of approximately 4 million total reads per sample. Sorted cells were lysed in RLT buffer and RNA was extracted with DNase-treated RNeasy Micro or Mini kits, depending on cell number. To prevent cross-contamination, every cell subset was processed on its own, while patient and healthy donor samples were processed together. Using the immunoSEQ multiplex PCR, TCRB sequences were amplified from cDNA into 87-bp fragments spanning the CDR3 region. Sequencing of the amplicons was performed on the Illumina HiSeq platform. In the authors' own workflow: PCR bias was computationally corrected using synthetic template baselines, reads within Hamming distance 2 were collapsed, and singletons that could not be merged were discarded. Reads were aligned against IMGT so that V, D and J genes, CDR3 length and insertions or deletions at six rearrangement sites could be assigned. Within each subset, clonotype counts were normalized to sorted cell number, after which true diversity and Gini coefficients were computed with the tcR R package. The overlap coefficient, calculated on TCRB nucleotide sequences, was used to quantify repertoire sharing. The table comes from immuneACCESS by way of TCRdb, which keeps in-frame sequences with V and J called. Part of the clones is missing from these tables; in studies checked, under half for an unresolved V gene and the rest for unknown reasons. Clone size and the V and J calls come from that table; the DNA yielded D and trimming. A total of roughly 350,000 clones appear in this sample, around 10% of them only once. The ten largest clonotypes hold about 0.6% of the sample.

The germline V gene (reference sequence) supplies CDR1 MNHEY and CDR2 SMNVEV. Inclusive of the bounding cysteine and phenylalanine, the CDR3 is 13 residues long. Only CDR3 DNA remains: 39 bases, in frame from the first base. Trimming takes 4 bases from V and 0 bases from J, and the germline ends sit 6 bases apart. The sample originates from a study of beta chain features in type 1 diabetes (dated by TCRdb to 2017 to 2018). Looking at the study overall: Mean age, gender distribution, total cell number and subset yield did not differ between patients and healthy donors. A total of about 110,000,000 sorted cells were examined across all samples, and a strong correlation was observed between cell number per subset and RNA yield. The study compared TCRB repertoires of sorted circulating CD4+ T cell subsets between recently diagnosed type 1 diabetes patients and matched healthy donors. Regulatory and stem cell-like memory subsets were isolated from only 8 patients and 8 healthy donors, whereas naive and central memory subsets came from all 30 or so donors.

A single peripheral blood draw of 90 to 150 mL on average was collected from each donor into heparinised tubes. Naive, central memory, regulatory and stem cell-like memory CD4+ T cells were sorted on a BD FACSAria II using a panel including CD45RO, CCR7, CD25, CD127, CD95 and CD27. A purity above 98% was achieved for all sorted populations. Right away, PBMCs were isolated by Lymphoprep density gradient centrifugation and were stained directly, with no culture step. So that batch effects would be minimized, each experiment stained and sorted samples in pairs, pairing one healthy donor with one patient. Broader findings and caveats from the paper: Because the HLA sub-analyses included only small numbers of individuals, any influence of HLA type on TCRB rearrangement was left unresolved. Sequencing cDNA rather than genomic DNA could over-represent highly expressing activated cells, although activation and CD3 levels did not differ between groups. Fewer insertions and more nucleotide deletions at VDJ recombination sites were observed in patients with type 1 diabetes, implying thymic rearrangement abnormalities. Type 1 diabetes patients showed a moderate but significant shortening of TCRB CDR3 length in all four CD4+ subsets. Naive, central memory and regulatory TCRB repertoires appeared more similar among patients than among healthy donors. PCR may preferentially amplify shorter templates, but because patient and control samples were amplified and corrected together, any resulting skew would affect both groups equally.

Sample: central memory CD4+ T cells from blood. Here the chain combines TRBV27 and TRBJ2-5; TRBD1 is perhaps the D gene, given 5 matching bases. The clonotype comes from a man aged 25-40 years with type 1 diabetes. The CDR3 protein sequence reads: CASSWGYQETQYF. The nucleotides read TGTGCCAGCAGTTGGGGCTACCAAGAGACCCAGTACTTC.